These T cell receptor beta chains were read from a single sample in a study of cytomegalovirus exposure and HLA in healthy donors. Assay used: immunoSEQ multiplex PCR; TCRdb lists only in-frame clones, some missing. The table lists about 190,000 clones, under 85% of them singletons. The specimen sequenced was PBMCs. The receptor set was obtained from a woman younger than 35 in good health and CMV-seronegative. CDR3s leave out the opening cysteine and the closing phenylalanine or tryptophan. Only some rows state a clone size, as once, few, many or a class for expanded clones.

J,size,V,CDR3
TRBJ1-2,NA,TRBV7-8,ASSQTGNYGYT
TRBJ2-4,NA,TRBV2,ASRTTGVRGSIQY
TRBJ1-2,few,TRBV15,ATSRDLTGTGKDYT
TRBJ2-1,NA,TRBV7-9,ASSPPGTSGGSSYNEQF
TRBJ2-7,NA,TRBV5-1,ASSLQGYEQY
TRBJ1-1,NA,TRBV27,ASSLSPPGTEAF
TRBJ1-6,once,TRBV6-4,ASHGTGRGNSPLH
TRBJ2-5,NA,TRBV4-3,ASSQGLAGDSETQY
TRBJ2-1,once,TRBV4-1,ASSPPSGRGGRNEQF
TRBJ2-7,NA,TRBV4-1,ASSQVQGAPYEQY
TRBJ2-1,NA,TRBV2,ASSEAVAGRGEQF
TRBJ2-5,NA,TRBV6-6,ASRQTAAYQETQY
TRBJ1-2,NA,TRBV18,ASSPDRLAHGYT
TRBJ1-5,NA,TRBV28,ASSLTGVGNQPQH
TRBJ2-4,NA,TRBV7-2,ASSQDAGGRKNIQY
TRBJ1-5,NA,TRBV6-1,ASSRQTSSNQPQH
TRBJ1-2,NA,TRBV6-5,ASSDPGQGVRDT
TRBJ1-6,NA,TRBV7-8,ASKIGTAGTSGSPLH
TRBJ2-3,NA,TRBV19,ASRDTGTTDTQY
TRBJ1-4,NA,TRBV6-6,ASSPRTGLGEKLF
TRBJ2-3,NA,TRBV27,ASSLFRQADTQY
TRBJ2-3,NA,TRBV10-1,ASSERREPYTDTQY
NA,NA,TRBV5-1,ASSFQAGGSSYEQY